Below, 16 T cell receptor beta chains from the same sample are listed, as sequenced in a study of shared clonotypes between healthy human individuals. TCRdb keeps only in-frame clones here, not all; method: immunoSEQ multiplex PCR. This table has about 1.5 million clones, roughly 96% appearing once. The sample was naive CD4+ T cells sorted from blood. The subset: CD45RA+ positively selected. These receptors were taken from a young man in good health.

V and J are TRBV11-2 and TRBJ2-7; maybe TRBD2 (6 bases). The CDR3 has 15 amino acids. Trimming shortened V by 0 bases and J by 2 bases, and 11 bases separated the two germline ends. CDR1 and CDR2 from the germline V gene are SGHAT and FQNNGV. CDR3 residues: CASSLDRGTAYEQYF. In nucleotides, the CDR3 is TGTGCCAGCAGCTTAGATCGGGGGACCGCCTACGAGCAGTACTTC.

This rearrangement joins TRBV10-3 to TRBJ1-1; D remains ambiguous. V was cut by 8 bases and J by 1 base, with 8 bases left in between. The germline gives CDR1 ENHRY, CDR2 SYGVKD. CDR3 length: 12 residues. The CDR3 nucleotides are TGTGCCATCGGGTTCCAGAACACTGAAGCTTTCTTT. This translates into CAIGFQNTEAFF.

The rearrangement joins TRBV19 to TRBJ2-3; D remains ambiguous. This CDR3 contains 15 residues. The germline V and J ends were trimmed by 5 bases and 1 base, with 13 bases remaining between them. Germline-derived CDR1 and CDR2 are LNHDA and SQIVND (reference sequence). CDR3 nucleotides: TGTGCCAGTAGTCCGAGACTCCTAGGCACAGATACGCAGTATTTT. Protein sequence: CASSPRLLGTDTQYF.

The chain couples TRBV2 to TRBJ2-7, with a possible D match to TRBD2 (6 bases). Germline V gene sequence: CDR1 SNHLY, CDR2 FYNNEI. The CDR3 has 13 residues. The V gene lost 3 bases and the J gene lost 2 bases, with 8 bases spanning the gap. The DNA of the CDR3 is TGTGCCAGCAGTGAGGGGACTCCCTACGAGCAGTACTTC. Amino acid sequence: CASSEGTPYEQYF.

This rearrangement joins TRBV2 to TRBJ1-2; D unresolved. Trimming stripped 1 base from V and 4 bases from J, with 7 bases between. Per germline, CDR1 SNHLY and CDR2 FYNNEI. CDR3 size: 13 residues. The CDR3 nucleotides are TGTGCCAGCAGTGAAGGTGGTTTCTATGGCTACACCTTC. Amino acid sequence: CASSEGGFYGYTF.

The V gene is TRBV9, the J gene TRBJ2-2; 7 bases line up with TRBD1. J was trimmed by 7 bases and V by 6 bases; bases with no gene match: 12. Germline-derived CDR1 and CDR2 are SGDLS and YYNGEE. The CDR3 contains 15 residues. The CDR3 bases are TGTGCCAGCACGCTAGGGACAGCCCCTCACGGGGAGCTGTTTTTT. It codes for CASTLGTAPHGELFF.

The chain uses TRBV6-5 and TRBJ1-1, with TRBD1 identical over 7 bases. The CDR3 consists of 15 residues. From germline, CDR1 is MNHEY and CDR2 SVGAGI. The V and J ends lost 7 bases and 1 base, in that order; junction bases with no gene match: 9. The CDR3 sequence: CASTPSGQTNTEAFF. The DNA for the CDR3 is TGTGCCAGCACGCCATCGGGACAGACGAACACTGAAGCTTTCTTT.

This rearrangement joins TRBV5-4 to TRBJ2-7; no definite D call. Between the trimmed V and J ends, which lost 0 bases and 2 bases, there was a span of 12 bases. Germline V gene lookup returns CDR1 SGHNT and CDR2 YYREEE (reference sequence). CDR3 size: 15 residues. This CDR3 reads CASSLESSKAYEQYF. The DNA for the CDR3 is TGTGCCAGCAGCTTGGAGTCCTCAAAAGCCTACGAGCAGTACTTC.

The V and J genes are TRBV5-1 and TRBJ2-5, with 7 bases identical to TRBD2. V trimming: 5 bases; J trimming: 4 bases; junction bases outside the gene matches: 5. The germline CDR1 and CDR2 sequences are SGHRS and YFSETQ. CDR3 length: 13 amino acids. This chain's CDR3 is CASSKRDVETQYF. CDR3 nucleotides: TGCGCCAGCAGTAAGCGGGACGTAGAGACCCAGTACTTC.

The genes are TRBV6-5 and TRBJ2-5; 10 bases fit TRBD1. The CDR3 contains 15 residues. Looked up from germline, CDR1 is MNHEY and CDR2 is SVGAGI. Trimming cost V 6 bases and J 5 bases; bases outside gene matches: 9. The CDR3 loop is CASSRPGTGDETQYF. In DNA, the CDR3 is TGTGCCAGCAGCCGACCCGGGACAGGGGACGAGACCCAGTACTTC.

V gene TRBV7-9 combines with J gene TRBJ1-2; the D is unclear. The CDR3 sequence is 14 residues long. CDR1 SEHNR and CDR2 FQNEAQ come from the germline V gene (reference sequence). V lost 1 base to trimming and J lost 5 bases, with 11 bases between them. The CDR3 here is CASSLEGGTYGYTF. The CDR3 coding sequence is TGTGCCAGCAGCTTAGAGGGAGGCACATATGGCTACACCTTC.

The chain joins TRBV2 to TRBJ2-3; weak D call: TRBD1 (6 bases). The CDR3 runs 14 residues. The V end lost 6 bases, the J end lost 3 bases, and 13 bases lay between the germline ends. CDR1 is SNHLY and CDR2 is FYNNEI in the germline V gene. The CDR3 is CASRKNQGTDTQYF. In DNA, the CDR3 is TGTGCCAGCAGGAAAAACCAGGGGACAGATACGCAGTATTTT.

This chain joins TRBV7-3 and TRBJ2-1; unclear D gene. There are 15 residues in the CDR3. CDR1 and CDR2 (germline): SGHTA, FQGTGA. V was pared by 5 bases and J by 0 bases, with 11 bases between. The CDR3 DNA is TGTGCCAGCAGCCCTTCCTACTCCTCCTACAATGAGCAGTTCTTC. Amino acids: CASSPSYSSYNEQFF.

The chain has TRBV9 and TRBJ2-7; D unresolved. The CDR3 covers 14 residues. The V gene's germline CDR1 is SGDLS and CDR2 YYNGEE. V lost 1 base and J 2 bases, leaving 10 bases between the germline ends. The CDR3 region has the DNA TGTGCCAGCAGCGTATCTGCGACCGCCTACGAGCAGTACTTC. Amino acids: CASSVSATAYEQYF. Supplemented by reference TRBV9 and TRBJ2-7, the full variable domain reads DSGVTQTPKHLITATGQRVTLRCSPRSGDLSVYWYQQSLDQGLQFLIQYYNGEERAKGNILERFSAQQFPDLHSELNLSSLELGDSALYFCASSVSATAYEQYFGPGTRLTVT.

The chain is built from TRBV7-9 and TRBJ1-5; D is perhaps TRBD1 (5 bases). Trimming pared 2 bases from V and 1 base from J, leaving 15 bases between. This CDR3 comprises 17 residues. Germline CDR1 is SEHNR and CDR2 is FQNEAQ (reference sequence). CDR3 coding DNA: TGTGCCAGCAGCTTAAAACGGGGGAGCGAAAGCAATCAGCCCCAGCATTTT. Translation: CASSLKRGSESNQPQHF.

This clone appeared once. CDR3 sequence (DNA): TGTGCCAGCAGCGTAGCGGGGACTAGCGGGAGTCTGAATACGCAGTATTTT. It specifies CASSVAGTSGSLNTQYF. The chain joins TRBV9 to TRBJ2-3; 14 bases match TRBD2. J was trimmed by 7 bases and V by 0 bases; bases with no gene match: 7. CDR1 SGDLS and CDR2 YYNGEE come from the germline V gene. CDR3 length: 17 residues.